Listed below are T cell receptor beta chains from one sample, sequenced in a study of control samples from healthy donors and cancer patients. The assay was immunoSEQ multiplex PCR, and TCRdb's table has in-frame clones only and misses some. The sample records 100,000 to 150,000 clones, over 80% being singletons. Material for sequencing was PBMCs. The receptors shown here come from a man older than 75 with head and neck cancer. Each CDR3 is given with its conserved first and last residue. Fields, in order: CDR3 protein, CDR3 DNA, V gene, D gene, clone size, J gene. D genes are given only for firm matches. A row's size may be missing; if present it is once, few, many or a size class.

CDR3aa: CASSQGGAGYTF
CDR3nt: TGCGCCAGCAGCCAAGGGGGGGCTGGCTACACCTTC
v_gene: TRBV4-3
d_gene: NA
abundance: NA
j_gene: TRBJ1-2

CDR3aa: CASSLVSGGAGNEQFF
CDR3nt: TGTGCCAGCAGCTTAGTAAGCGGGGGGGCAGGCAATGAGCAGTTCTTC
v_gene: TRBV7-9
d_gene: TRBD2
abundance: once
j_gene: TRBJ2-1

CDR3aa: CASSFDSPRQETQYF
CDR3nt: TGCGCCAGCAGCTTCGACAGTCCCCGCCAAGAGACCCAGTACTTC
v_gene: TRBV5-1
d_gene: NA
abundance: NA
j_gene: TRBJ2-5

CDR3aa: CASSLGTGPYEQYF
CDR3nt: TGTGCCAGCAGCCTTGGGACAGGACCTTACGAGCAGTACTTC
v_gene: TRBV28
d_gene: TRBD1
abundance: few
j_gene: TRBJ2-7

CDR3aa: CASSLGQANEKLFF
CDR3nt: TGTGCCAGCAGCTTAGGACAGGCGAATGAAAAACTGTTTTTT
v_gene: TRBV7-9
d_gene: NA
abundance: NA
j_gene: TRBJ1-4

CDR3aa: CAWSQGGGQGIDEQYF
CDR3nt: TGTGCCTGGAGTCAGGGGGGGGGACAGGGAATAGATGAGCAGTACTTC
v_gene: TRBV30
d_gene: TRBD1
abundance: NA
j_gene: TRBJ2-7

CDR3aa: CASSEAGQGAGGKLFF
CDR3nt: TGTGCCAGCAGTGAAGCGGGACAGGGGGCGGGAGGAAAACTGTTTTTT
v_gene: TRBV6-1
d_gene: TRBD1
abundance: NA
j_gene: TRBJ1-4

CDR3aa: CASRPGDRLNTEAFF
CDR3nt: TGTGCCAGCAGGCCGGGGGACAGGTTGAACACTGAAGCTTTCTTT
v_gene: TRBV7-8
d_gene: TRBD1
abundance: NA
j_gene: TRBJ1-1

CDR3aa: CASSVTSGGFDTQYF
CDR3nt: TGTGCCAGCAGTGTGACTAGCGGGGGTTTTGATACGCAGTATTTT
v_gene: TRBV2
d_gene: TRBD2
abundance: once
j_gene: TRBJ2-3

CDR3aa: CASSTRTSGYEQYF
CDR3nt: TGTGCCAGTAGTACCAGGACTAGCGGTTACGAGCAGTACTTC
v_gene: TRBV19
d_gene: TRBD2
abundance: once
j_gene: TRBJ2-7

CDR3aa: CASSIGPRPQHF
CDR3nt: TGTGCCAGTAGTATAGGACCGCGGCCCCAGCATTTT
v_gene: TRBV19
d_gene: NA
abundance: NA
j_gene: TRBJ1-5

CDR3aa: CASSSGLAGGIMKTQYF
CDR3nt: TGCGCCAGCAGCTCGGGACTAGCGGGGGGCATAATGAAGACCCAGTACTTC
v_gene: TRBV5-1
d_gene: TRBD2
abundance: NA
j_gene: TRBJ2-5

CDR3aa: CASSLGAFAGTPPGTQYF
CDR3nt: TGTGCCAGCAGCTTGGGGGCTTTCGCCGGGACCCCACCAGGTACGCAGTATTTT
v_gene: TRBV5-6
d_gene: NA
abundance: once
j_gene: TRBJ2-3

CDR3aa: CASRRRGQGETQYF
CDR3nt: TGTGCCAGTAGACGCCGAGGACAGGGAGAGACCCAGTACTTC
v_gene: TRBV19
d_gene: TRBD1
abundance: NA
j_gene: TRBJ2-5

CDR3aa: CASSAPGQGGWETQYF
CDR3nt: TGCGCCAGCAGCGCCCCGGGACAGGGGGGTTGGGAGACCCAGTACTTC
v_gene: TRBV4-1
d_gene: TRBD1
abundance: NA
j_gene: TRBJ2-5

CDR3aa: CASSTRAGSYNEQFF
CDR3nt: TGCGCCAGCAGCACGAGGGCGGGGTCCTACAATGAGCAGTTCTTC
v_gene: TRBV5-1
d_gene: NA
abundance: NA
j_gene: TRBJ2-1

CDR3aa: CASSPLPRVAPDTQYF
CDR3nt: TGTGCCAGCTCACCATTGCCTCGGGTGGCTCCAGATACGCAGTATTTT
v_gene: TRBV18
d_gene: NA
abundance: NA
j_gene: TRBJ2-3

CDR3aa: CASSLNGNGLTYEQYF
CDR3nt: TGTGCCAGCAGCTTAAACGGGAACGGATTGACCTACGAGCAGTACTTC
v_gene: TRBV11-3
d_gene: NA
abundance: once
j_gene: TRBJ2-7

CDR3aa: CAWSPGTGTHTIYF
CDR3nt: TGTGCCTGGAGCCCCGGGACAGGGACCCACACCATATATTTT
v_gene: TRBV30
d_gene: TRBD1
abundance: few
j_gene: TRBJ1-3

CDR3aa: CASSIRGERDTQYF
CDR3nt: TGCGCCAGCAGCATACGAGGGGAGCGAGATACGCAGTATTTT
v_gene: TRBV5-1
d_gene: NA
abundance: NA
j_gene: TRBJ2-3

CDR3aa: CASSLRHASYEQYF
CDR3nt: TGTGCCAGCAGCCTCAGACACGCCTCCTACGAGCAGTACTTC
v_gene: TRBV11-2
d_gene: NA
abundance: NA
j_gene: TRBJ2-7

CDR3aa: CASTPGGAQPQHF
CDR3nt: TGTGCCAGCACCCCAGGGGGGGCTCAGCCCCAGCATTTT
v_gene: TRBV18
d_gene: TRBD1
abundance: NA
j_gene: TRBJ1-5

CDR3aa: CASSSGVVNYGYTF
CDR3nt: TGTGCCAGCAGCTCCGGGGTGGTGAACTATGGCTACACCTTC
v_gene: TRBV5-6
d_gene: NA
abundance: NA
j_gene: TRBJ1-2

CDR3aa: CASSLGGGGPVSGYTF
CDR3nt: TGCGCCAGCAGCTTGGGAGGGGGCGGACCGGTTTCTGGCTACACCTTC
v_gene: TRBV5-1
d_gene: TRBD1
abundance: NA
j_gene: TRBJ1-2

CDR3aa: CAWSGDREPYEQYF
CDR3nt: TGTGCCTGGAGTGGAGACAGGGAACCCTACGAGCAGTACTTC
v_gene: TRBV30
d_gene: TRBD1
abundance: few
j_gene: TRBJ2-7

CDR3aa: CATSSGSYTDTQYF
CDR3nt: TGTGCCACATCCAGCGGGAGTTACACAGATACGCAGTATTTT
v_gene: TRBV9
d_gene: TRBD2
abundance: few
j_gene: TRBJ2-3

CDR3aa: CASSLYRANTEAFF
CDR3nt: TGCGCCAGCAGCTTGTACAGGGCGAACACTGAAGCTTTCTTT
v_gene: TRBV5-1
d_gene: NA
abundance: NA
j_gene: TRBJ1-1

CDR3aa: CSASRLAGGPETQYF
CDR3nt: TGCAGTGCTAGTAGGCTAGCGGGAGGCCCAGAGACCCAGTACTTC
v_gene: TRBV20-1
d_gene: TRBD2
abundance: NA
j_gene: TRBJ2-5

CDR3aa: CSARDRYGYTF
CDR3nt: TGCAGTGCTAGAGATCGCTATGGCTACACCTTC
v_gene: TRBV20-1
d_gene: NA
abundance: NA
j_gene: TRBJ1-2

CDR3aa: CASTQYQETQYF
CDR3nt: TGTGCCAGCACACAGTACCAAGAGACCCAGTACTTC
v_gene: TRBV6-5
d_gene: NA
abundance: NA
j_gene: TRBJ2-5

CDR3aa: CASKRVAGGPTDTQYF
CDR3nt: TGTGCCAGTAAGAGGGTCGCGGGGGGGCCAACAGATACGCAGTATTTT
v_gene: TRBV19
d_gene: TRBD2
abundance: NA
j_gene: TRBJ2-3

CDR3aa: CASSSPLRSYEQYF
CDR3nt: TGTGCCAGCAGCTCTCCCCTTAGGTCGTACGAGCAGTACTTC
v_gene: TRBV5-8
d_gene: NA
abundance: NA
j_gene: TRBJ2-7

CDR3aa: CASSSGLAGGPVGELFF
CDR3nt: TGTGCCAGCAGCTCCGGACTAGCGGGGGGGCCGGTCGGGGAGCTGTTTTTT
v_gene: TRBV5-4
d_gene: TRBD2
abundance: once
j_gene: TRBJ2-2

CDR3aa: CASSQVRGYEQYF
CDR3nt: TGTGCCAGCAGCCAAGTAAGGGGGTACGAGCAGTACTTC
v_gene: TRBV3-1/TRBV3-2
d_gene: NA
abundance: NA
j_gene: TRBJ2-7

CDR3aa: CASSPGGLAGANQPQHF
CDR3nt: TGTGCCAGCAGCCCCGGGGGCTTAGCAGGGGCCAATCAGCCCCAGCATTTT
v_gene: TRBV7-2
d_gene: NA
abundance: NA
j_gene: TRBJ1-5

CDR3aa: CASSLGGLAGQETQYF
CDR3nt: TGTGCCAGCAGCTTGGGTGGACTAGCGGGACAAGAGACCCAGTACTTC
v_gene: TRBV5-4
d_gene: TRBD2
abundance: NA
j_gene: TRBJ2-5

CDR3aa: CASSLIREDGYTF
CDR3nt: TGTGCCAGCAGCTTAATAAGGGAGGATGGCTACACCTTC
v_gene: TRBV7-9
d_gene: NA
abundance: NA
j_gene: TRBJ1-2

CDR3aa: CASSQLGSGGTEAFF
CDR3nt: TGCGCCAGCAGCCAACTCGGCTCCGGAGGGACTGAAGCTTTCTTT
v_gene: TRBV4-1
d_gene: NA
abundance: NA
j_gene: TRBJ1-1

CDR3aa: CASSLAMGTEAFF
CDR3nt: TGTGCCAGCAGTTTGGCCATGGGCACTGAAGCTTTCTTT
v_gene: TRBV7-2
d_gene: NA
abundance: NA
j_gene: TRBJ1-1

CDR3aa: CASSEGSSFEQYF
CDR3nt: TGTGCCAGCAGCGAAGGTAGTTCCTTCGAGCAGTACTTC
v_gene: TRBV11-3
d_gene: NA
abundance: NA
j_gene: TRBJ2-7

CDR3aa: CASSYSILVRAGELFF
CDR3nt: TGTGCCAGCAGTTACTCGATATTGGTCCGTGCCGGGGAGCTGTTTTTT
v_gene: TRBV6-5
d_gene: NA
abundance: NA
j_gene: TRBJ2-2